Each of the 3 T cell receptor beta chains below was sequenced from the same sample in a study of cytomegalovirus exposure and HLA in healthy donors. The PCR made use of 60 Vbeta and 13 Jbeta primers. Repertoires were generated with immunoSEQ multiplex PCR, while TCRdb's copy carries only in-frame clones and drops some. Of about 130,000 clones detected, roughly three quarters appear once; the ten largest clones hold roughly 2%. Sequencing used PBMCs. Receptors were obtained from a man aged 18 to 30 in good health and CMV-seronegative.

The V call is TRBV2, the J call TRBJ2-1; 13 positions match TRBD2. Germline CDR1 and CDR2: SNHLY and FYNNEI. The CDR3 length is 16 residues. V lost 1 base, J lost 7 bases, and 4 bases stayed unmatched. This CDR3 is CASSEGWTSGSNEQFF. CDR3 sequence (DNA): TGTGCCAGCAGTGAAGGGTGGACTAGCGGGAGTAATGAGCAGTTCTTC.

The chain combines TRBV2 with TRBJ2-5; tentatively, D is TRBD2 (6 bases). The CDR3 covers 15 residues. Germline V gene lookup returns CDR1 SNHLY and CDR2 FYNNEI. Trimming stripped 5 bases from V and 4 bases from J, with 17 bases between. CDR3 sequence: CASSMGGLPRETQYF. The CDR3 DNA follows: TGTGCCAGCAGTATGGGGGGATTGCCCAGAGAGACCCAGTACTTC.

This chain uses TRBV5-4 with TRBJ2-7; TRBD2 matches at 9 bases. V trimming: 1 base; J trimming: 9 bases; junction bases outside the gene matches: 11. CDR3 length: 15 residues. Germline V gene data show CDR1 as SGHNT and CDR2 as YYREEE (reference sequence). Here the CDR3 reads CASSLRAGGPEWQYF. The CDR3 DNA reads TGTGCCAGCAGCTTGAGGGCGGGAGGGCCGGAGTGGCAGTACTTC.